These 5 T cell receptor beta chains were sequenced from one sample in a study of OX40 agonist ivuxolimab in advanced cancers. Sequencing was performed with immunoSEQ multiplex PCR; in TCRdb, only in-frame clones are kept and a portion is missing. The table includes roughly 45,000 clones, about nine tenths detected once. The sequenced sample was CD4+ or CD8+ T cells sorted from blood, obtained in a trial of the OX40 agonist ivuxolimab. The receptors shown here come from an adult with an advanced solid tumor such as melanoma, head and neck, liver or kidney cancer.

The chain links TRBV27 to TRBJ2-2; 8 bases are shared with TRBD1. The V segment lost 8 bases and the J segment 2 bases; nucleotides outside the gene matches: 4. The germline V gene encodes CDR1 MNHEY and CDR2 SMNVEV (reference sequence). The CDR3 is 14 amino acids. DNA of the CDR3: TGTGCCAGCCTCGGACAGGGTAACACCGGGGAGCTGTTTTTT. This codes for CASLGQGNTGELFF.

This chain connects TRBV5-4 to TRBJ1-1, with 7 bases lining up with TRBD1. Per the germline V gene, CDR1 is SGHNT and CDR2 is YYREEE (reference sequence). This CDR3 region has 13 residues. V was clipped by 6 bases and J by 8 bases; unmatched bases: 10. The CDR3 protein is CASTIWGTAEAFF. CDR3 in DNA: TGTGCCAGCACCATCTGGGGGACAGCCGAAGCTTTCTTT. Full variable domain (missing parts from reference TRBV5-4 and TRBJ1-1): ETGVTQSPTHLIKTRGQQVTLRCSSQSGHNTVSWYQQALGQGPQFIFQYYREEENGRGNFPPRFSGLQFPNYSSELNVNALELDDSALYLCASTIWGTAEAFFGQGTRLTVV.

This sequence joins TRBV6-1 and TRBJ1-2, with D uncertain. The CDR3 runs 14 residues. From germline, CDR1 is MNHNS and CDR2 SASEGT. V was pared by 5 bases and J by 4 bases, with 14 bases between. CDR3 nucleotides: TGTGCCAGCAGTACCACCCGCTGGGGCTATGGCTACACCTTC. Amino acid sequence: CASSTTRWGYGYTF.

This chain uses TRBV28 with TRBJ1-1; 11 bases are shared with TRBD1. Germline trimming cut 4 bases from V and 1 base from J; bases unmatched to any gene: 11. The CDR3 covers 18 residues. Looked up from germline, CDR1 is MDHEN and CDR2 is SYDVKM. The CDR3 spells CASSYPPDRGQRNTEAFF. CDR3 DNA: TGTGCCAGCAGTTATCCCCCGGACAGGGGGCAAAGGAACACTGAAGCTTTCTTT.

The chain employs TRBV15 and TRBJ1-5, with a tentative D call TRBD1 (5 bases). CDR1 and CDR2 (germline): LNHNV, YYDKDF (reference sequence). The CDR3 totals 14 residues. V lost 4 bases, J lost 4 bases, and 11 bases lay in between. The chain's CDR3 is CATSIWGWNQPQHF. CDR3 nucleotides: TGTGCCACCAGCATCTGGGGCTGGAATCAGCCCCAGCATTTT.